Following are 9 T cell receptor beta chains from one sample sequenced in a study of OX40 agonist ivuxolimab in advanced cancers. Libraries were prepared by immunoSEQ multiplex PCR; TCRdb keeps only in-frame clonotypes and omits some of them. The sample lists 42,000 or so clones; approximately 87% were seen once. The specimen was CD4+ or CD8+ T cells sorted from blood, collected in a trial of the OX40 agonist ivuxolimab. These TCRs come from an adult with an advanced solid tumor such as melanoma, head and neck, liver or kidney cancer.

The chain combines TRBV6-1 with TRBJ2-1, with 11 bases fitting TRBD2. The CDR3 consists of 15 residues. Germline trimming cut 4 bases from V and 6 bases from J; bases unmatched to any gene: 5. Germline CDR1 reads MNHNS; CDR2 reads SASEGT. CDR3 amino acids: CASSGSSGGRNEQFF. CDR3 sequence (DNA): TGTGCCAGCAGTGGCTCTAGCGGGGGGCGCAATGAGCAGTTCTTC.

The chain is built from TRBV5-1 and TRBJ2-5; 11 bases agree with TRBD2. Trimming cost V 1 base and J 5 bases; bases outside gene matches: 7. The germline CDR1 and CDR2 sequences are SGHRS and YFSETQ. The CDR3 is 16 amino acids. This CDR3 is CASSLMPSGGKETQYF. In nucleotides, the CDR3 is TGCGCCAGCAGCTTGATGCCTAGCGGGGGGAAGGAGACCCAGTACTTC. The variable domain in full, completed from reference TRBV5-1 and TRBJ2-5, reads KAGVTQTPRYLIKTRGQQVTLSCSPISGHRSVSWYQQTPGQGLQFLFEYFSETQRNKGNFPGRFSGRQFSNSRSEMNVSTLELGDSALYLCASSLMPSGGKETQYFGPGTRLLVL.

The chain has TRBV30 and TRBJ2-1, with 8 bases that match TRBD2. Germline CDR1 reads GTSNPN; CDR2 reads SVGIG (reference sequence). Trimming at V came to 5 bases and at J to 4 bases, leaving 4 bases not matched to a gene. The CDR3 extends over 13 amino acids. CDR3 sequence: CAWGLAEYNEQFF. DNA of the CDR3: TGTGCCTGGGGACTAGCCGAATACAATGAGCAGTTCTTC.

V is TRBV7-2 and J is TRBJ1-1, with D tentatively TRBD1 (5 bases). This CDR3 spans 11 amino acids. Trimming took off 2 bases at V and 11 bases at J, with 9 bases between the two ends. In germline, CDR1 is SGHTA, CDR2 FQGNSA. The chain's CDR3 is CASSLQGRAFF. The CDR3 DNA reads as TGTGCCAGCAGCTTACAGGGCCGCGCTTTCTTT.

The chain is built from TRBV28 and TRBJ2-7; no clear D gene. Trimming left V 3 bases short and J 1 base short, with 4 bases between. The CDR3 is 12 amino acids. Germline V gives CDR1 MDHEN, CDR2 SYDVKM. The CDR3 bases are TGTGCCAGCAGTTTGAGTTCCTACGAGCAGTACTTC. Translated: CASSLSSYEQYF.

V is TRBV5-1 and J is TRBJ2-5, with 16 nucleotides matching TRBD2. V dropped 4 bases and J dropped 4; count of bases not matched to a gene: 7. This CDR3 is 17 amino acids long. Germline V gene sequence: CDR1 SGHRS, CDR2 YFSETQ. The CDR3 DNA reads TGCGCCAGCAGCCGCGGGACTAGCGGGAGGGCCGGAGAGACCCAGTACTTC. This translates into CASSRGTSGRAGETQYF.

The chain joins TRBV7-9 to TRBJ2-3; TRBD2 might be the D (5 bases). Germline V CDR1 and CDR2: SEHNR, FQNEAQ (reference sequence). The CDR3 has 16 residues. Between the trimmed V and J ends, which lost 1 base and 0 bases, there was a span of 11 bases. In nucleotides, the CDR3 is TGTGCCAGCAGCTTAGGTCGGGGTCCTAGCACAGATACGCAGTATTTT. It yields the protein CASSLGRGPSTDTQYF.

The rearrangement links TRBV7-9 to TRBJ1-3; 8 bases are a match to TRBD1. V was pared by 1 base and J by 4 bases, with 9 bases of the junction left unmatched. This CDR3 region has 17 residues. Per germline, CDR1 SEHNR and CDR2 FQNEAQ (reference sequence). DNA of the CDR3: TGTGCCAGCAGCTTAGTCTTTTCGGGGACAGGAGGAAACACCATATATTTT. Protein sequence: CASSLVFSGTGGNTIYF.

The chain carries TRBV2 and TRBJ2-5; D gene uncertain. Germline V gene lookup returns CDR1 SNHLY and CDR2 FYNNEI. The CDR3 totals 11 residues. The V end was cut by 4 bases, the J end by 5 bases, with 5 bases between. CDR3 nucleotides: TGTGCCAGCAGTGTTGCGGAGACCCAGTACTTC. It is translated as CASSVAETQYF.